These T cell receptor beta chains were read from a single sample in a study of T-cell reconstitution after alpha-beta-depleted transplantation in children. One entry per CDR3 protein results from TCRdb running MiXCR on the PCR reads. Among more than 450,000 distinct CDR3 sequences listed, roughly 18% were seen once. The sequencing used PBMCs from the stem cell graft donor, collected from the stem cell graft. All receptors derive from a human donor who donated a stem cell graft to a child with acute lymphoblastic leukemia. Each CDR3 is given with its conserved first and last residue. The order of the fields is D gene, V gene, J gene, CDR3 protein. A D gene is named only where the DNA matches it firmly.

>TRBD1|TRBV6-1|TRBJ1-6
CASSLYGQGGNSPLHF
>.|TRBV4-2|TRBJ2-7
CASSFTGTASYEQYF
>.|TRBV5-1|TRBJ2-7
CASSLATGEEASF
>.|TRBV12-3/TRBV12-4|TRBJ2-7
CASSSPPWDSYEQYF
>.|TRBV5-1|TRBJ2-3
CASSSVAASTDTQYF
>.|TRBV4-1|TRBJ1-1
CASSLRDGINTEAFF
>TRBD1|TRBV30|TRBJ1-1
CAWSDRVDTEAFF
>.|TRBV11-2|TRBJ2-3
CASSLDRTGTDTQYF
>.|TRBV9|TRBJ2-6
CASSVARYSGANVLTF
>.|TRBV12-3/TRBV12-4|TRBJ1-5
CASSLGGGLYGQPQHF
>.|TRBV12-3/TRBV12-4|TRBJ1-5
CASGYQGPAPQHF
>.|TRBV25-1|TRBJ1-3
CASSVQRSSGNTIYF
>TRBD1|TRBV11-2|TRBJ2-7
CASSQLRTGRAYEQYF
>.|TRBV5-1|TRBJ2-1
CASTPGTPVVVEQFF
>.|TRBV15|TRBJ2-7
CATSLRVAYEQYF
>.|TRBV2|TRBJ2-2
CASRDFNTGELFF
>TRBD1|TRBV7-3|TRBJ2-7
CASSLSSYDRGFGEQYF
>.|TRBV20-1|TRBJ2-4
CSALKNIQYF
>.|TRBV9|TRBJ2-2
CASSPQFVAPGELFF
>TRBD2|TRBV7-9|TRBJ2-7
CASSSLAANPYEQYF
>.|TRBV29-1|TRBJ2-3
CSGSLEPTDTQYF
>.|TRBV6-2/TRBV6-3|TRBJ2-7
CASRIRVYEQYF
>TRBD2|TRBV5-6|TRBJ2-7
CASSLMGLAKEGYEQYF
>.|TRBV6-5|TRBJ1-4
CASSYSFSEKLFF
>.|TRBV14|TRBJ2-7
CASSQDPGDTYEQYF
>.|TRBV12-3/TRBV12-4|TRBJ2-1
CASSFYGSSYNEQFF
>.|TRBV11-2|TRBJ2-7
CASSFPALGLISYEQYF
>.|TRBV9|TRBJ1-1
CASSVGQTLTEAFF
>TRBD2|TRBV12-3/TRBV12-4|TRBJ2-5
CASSSGGYETQYF
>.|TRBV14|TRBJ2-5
CASSQEVVQETQYF
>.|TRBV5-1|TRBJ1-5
CARRAMNSNQPQHF
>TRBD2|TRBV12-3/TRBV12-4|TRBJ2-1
CASSLAVVRGLAGDYNEQFF
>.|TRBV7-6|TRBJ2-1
CASSHGHDEQFF
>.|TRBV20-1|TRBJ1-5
CSAREGAGRSNQPQHF
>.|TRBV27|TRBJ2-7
CASSYGSSSYEQYF
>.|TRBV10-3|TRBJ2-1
CAISEGSGTQRHEQFF
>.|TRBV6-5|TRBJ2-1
CASSYSPAYNEQFF
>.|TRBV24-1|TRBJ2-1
CATSDLRTGNEQFF
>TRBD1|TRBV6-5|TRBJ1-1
CASDRGPGTEAFF
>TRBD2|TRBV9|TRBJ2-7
CASSLGSLAGEQYF
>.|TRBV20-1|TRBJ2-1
CSARAGEFYNEQFF
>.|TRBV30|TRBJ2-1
CAWSDTSPLNEQFF
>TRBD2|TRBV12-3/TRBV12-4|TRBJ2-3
CASSSAGRAGTDTQYF
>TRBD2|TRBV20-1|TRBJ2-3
CSARVDSGSTDTHYF
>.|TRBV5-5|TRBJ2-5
CASSGLQDRETQYF
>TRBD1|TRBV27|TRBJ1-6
CASSFGTGGNSPLHF